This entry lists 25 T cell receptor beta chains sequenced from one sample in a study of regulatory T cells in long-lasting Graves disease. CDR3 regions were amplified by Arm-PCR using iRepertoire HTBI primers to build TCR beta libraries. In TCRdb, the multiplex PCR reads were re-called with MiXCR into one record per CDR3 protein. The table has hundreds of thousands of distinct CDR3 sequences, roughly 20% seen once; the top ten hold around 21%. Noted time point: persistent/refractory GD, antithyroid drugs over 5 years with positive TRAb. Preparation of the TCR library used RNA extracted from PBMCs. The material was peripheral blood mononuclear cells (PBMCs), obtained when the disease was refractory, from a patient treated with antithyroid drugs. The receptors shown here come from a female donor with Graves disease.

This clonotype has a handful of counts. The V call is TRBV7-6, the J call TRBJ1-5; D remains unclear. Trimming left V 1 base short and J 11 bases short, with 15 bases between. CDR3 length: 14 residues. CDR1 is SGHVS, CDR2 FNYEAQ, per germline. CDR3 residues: CASSLERGCRTQHF. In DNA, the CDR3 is TGTGCCAGCAGCTTAGAGCGAGGGTGTAGGACCCAGCATTTT.

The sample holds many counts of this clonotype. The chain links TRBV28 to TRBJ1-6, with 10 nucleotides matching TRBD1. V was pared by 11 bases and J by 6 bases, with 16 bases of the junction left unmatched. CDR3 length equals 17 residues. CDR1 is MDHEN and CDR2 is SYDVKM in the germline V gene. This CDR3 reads CALNPSTRTGGNSPLHF. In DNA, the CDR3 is TGTGCCTTAAATCCCAGCACAAGGACAGGGGGTAATTCACCCCTCCACTTT.

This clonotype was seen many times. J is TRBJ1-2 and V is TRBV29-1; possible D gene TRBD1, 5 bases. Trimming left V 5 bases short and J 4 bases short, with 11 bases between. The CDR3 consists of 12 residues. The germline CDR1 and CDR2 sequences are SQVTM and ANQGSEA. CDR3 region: CSVSDRSYGYTF. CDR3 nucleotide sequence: TGCAGCGTTTCCGACAGAAGCTATGGCTACACCTTC.

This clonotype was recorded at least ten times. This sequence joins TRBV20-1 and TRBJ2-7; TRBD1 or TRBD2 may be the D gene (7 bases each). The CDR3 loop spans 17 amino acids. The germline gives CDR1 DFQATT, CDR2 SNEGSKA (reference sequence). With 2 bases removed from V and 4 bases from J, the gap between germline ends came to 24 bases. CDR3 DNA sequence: TGCAGTGCTAGACCTACTAGAGCGGGACAGTTACAGTACGAGCAGTACTTC. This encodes CSARPTRAGQLQYEQYF.

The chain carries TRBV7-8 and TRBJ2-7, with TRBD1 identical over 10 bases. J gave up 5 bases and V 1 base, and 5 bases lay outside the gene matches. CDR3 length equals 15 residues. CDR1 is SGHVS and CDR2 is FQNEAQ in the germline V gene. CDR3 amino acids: CASSLGGTGAHEQYF. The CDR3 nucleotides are TGTGCCAGCAGCTTAGGGGGGACAGGGGCCCACGAGCAGTACTTC.

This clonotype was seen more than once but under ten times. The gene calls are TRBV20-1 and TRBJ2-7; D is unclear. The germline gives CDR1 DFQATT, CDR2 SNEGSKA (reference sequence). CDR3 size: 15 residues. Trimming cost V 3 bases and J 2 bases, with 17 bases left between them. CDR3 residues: CSASDPKRVPYEQYF. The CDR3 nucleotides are TGCAGTGCTAGCGACCCCAAACGGGTCCCCTACGAGCAGTACTTC.

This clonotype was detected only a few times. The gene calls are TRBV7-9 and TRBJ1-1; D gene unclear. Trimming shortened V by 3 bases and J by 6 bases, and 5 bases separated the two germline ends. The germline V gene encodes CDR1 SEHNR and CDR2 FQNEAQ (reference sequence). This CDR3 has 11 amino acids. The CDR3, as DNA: TGTGCCAGCAGCTTTGGGTCTGAAGCTTTCTTT. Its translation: CASSFGSEAFF.

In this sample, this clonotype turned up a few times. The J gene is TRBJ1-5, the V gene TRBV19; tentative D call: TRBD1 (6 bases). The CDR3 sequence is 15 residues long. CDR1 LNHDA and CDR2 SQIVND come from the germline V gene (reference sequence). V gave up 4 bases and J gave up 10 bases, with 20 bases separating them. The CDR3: CASSRNRDNVAPQHF. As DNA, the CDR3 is TGTGCCAGTAGTAGAAACCGGGACAATGTCGCCCCCCAGCATTTT. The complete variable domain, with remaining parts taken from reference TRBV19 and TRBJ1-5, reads DGGITQSPKYLFRKEGQNVTLSCEQNLNHDAMYWYRQDPGQGLRLIYYSQIVNDFQKGDIAEGYSVSREKKESFPLTVTSAQKNPTAFYLCASSRNRDNVAPQHFGDGTRLSIL.

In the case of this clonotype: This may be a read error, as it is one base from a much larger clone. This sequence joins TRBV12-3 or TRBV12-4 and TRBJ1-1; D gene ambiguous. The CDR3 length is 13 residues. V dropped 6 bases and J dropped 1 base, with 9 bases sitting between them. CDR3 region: CASRRWENTEAFF. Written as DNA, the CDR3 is TGTGCCAGCAGACGCTGGGAGAACACTGAAGCTTTCTTT.

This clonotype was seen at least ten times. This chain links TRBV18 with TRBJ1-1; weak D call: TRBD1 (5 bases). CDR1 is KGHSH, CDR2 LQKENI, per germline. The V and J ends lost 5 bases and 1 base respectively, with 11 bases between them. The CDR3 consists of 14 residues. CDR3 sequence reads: CASSTSGPNTEAFF. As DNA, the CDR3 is TGTGCCAGCTCAACGTCGGGGCCGAACACTGAAGCTTTCTTT.

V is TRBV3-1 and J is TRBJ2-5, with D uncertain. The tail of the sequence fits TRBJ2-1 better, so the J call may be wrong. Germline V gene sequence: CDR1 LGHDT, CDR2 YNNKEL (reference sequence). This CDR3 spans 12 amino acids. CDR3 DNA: TGTGCCAGCAGCCAATCAGTGGTTGAGCAGTTCTTC. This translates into CASSQSVVEQFF.

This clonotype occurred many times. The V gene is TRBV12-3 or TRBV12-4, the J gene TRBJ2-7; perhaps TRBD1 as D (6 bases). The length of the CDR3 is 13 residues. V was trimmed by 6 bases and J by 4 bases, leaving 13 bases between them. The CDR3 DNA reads TGTGCCAGCAGGCCAGGGGAGAGTTACGAGCAGTACTTC. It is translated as CASRPGESYEQYF.

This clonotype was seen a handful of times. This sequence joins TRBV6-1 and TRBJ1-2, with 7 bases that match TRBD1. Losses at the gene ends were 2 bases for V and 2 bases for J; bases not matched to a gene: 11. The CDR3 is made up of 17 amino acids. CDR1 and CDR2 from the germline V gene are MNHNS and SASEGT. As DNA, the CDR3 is TGTGCCAGCAGTGAACACCTCGTGGTAGGGGGCAACTATGGCTACACCTTC. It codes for CASSEHLVVGGNYGYTF.

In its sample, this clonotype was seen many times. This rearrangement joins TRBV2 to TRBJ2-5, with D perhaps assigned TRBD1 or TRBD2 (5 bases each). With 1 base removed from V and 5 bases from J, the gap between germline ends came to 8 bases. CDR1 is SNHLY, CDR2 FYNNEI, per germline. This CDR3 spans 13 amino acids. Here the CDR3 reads CASSEGRDETQYF. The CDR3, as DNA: TGTGCCAGCAGTGAAGGTCGGGACGAGACCCAGTACTTC.

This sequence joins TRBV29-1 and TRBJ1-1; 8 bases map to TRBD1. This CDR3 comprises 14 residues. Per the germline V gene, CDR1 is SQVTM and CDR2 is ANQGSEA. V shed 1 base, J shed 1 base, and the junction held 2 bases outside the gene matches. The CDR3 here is CSVEVTGGNTEAFF. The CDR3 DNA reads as TGCAGCGTTGAAGTTACAGGGGGGAACACTGAAGCTTTCTTT.

The CDR3 sequence: CASSEAHRGGQETQYF. DNA for the CDR3: TGTGCCAGCAGTGAAGCGCACAGGGGCGGACAAGAGACCCAGTACTTC. The chain joins TRBV25-1 to TRBJ2-5; 7 nucleotides align to TRBD1. From germline, CDR1 is MGHDK and CDR2 SYGVNS. This CDR3 comprises 16 residues. Trimming at V came to 2 bases and at J to 2 bases, leaving 8 bases not matched to a gene.

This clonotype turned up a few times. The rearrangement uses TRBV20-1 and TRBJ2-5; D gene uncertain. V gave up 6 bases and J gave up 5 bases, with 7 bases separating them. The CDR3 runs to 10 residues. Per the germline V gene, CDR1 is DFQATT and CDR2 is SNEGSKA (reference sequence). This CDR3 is CSAPSETQYF. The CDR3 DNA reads TGCAGTGCCCCTTCCGAGACCCAGTACTTC.

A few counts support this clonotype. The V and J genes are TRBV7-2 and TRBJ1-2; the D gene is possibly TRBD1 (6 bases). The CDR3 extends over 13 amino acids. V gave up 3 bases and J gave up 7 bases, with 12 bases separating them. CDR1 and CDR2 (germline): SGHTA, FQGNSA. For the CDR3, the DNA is TGTGCCAGCAGCTTGGGGGCGAGGCGTGGCTACACCTTC. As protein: CASSLGARRGYTF.

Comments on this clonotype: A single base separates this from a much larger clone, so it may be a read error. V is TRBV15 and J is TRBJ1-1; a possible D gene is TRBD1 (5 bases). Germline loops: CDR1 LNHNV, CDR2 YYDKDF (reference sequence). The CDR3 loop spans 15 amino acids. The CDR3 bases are TGTGCCACCAGCCCCCGAGGGGAGGGGAACACTGGAGCTTTCTTT. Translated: CATSPRGEGNTGAFF.

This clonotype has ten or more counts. The chain's CDR3 is CASGLEPTGYGYTF. CDR3 nucleotide sequence: TGTGCTAGTGGTTTGGAACCTACAGGATATGGCTACACCTTC. This sequence joins TRBV12-5 and TRBJ1-2; D perhaps matches TRBD1 (5 bases). The CDR3 has 14 residues. In germline, CDR1 is LGHNT, CDR2 FRNRAP. V was shortened by 1 base and J by 5 bases, with 11 bases between the two germline ends.

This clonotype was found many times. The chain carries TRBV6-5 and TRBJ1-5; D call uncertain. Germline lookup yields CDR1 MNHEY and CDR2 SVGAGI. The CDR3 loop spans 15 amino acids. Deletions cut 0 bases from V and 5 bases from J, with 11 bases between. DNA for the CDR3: TGTGCCAGCAGTTACTCGGCAGCTGCGCATCAGCCCCAGCATTTT. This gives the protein CASSYSAAAHQPQHF.

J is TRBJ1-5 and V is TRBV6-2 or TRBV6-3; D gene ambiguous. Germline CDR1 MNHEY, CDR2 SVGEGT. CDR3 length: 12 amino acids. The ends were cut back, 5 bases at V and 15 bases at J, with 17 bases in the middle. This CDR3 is CASSPSIGDAHF. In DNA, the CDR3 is TGTGCCAGCAGTCCAAGTATTGGGGATGCGCATTTT.

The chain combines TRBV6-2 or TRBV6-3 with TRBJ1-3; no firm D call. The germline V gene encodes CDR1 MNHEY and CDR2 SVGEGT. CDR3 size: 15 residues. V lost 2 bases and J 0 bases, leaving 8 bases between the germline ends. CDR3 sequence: CASSYPVRSGNTIYF. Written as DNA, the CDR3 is TGTGCCAGCAGTTACCCCGTCCGCTCTGGAAACACCATATATTTT.

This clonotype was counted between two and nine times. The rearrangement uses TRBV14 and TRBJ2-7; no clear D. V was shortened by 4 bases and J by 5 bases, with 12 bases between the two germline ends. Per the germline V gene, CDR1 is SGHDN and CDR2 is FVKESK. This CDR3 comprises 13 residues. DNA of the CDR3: TGTGCCAGCAGCCCAAAAAACCTTCACGAGCAGTACTTC. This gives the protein CASSPKNLHEQYF.

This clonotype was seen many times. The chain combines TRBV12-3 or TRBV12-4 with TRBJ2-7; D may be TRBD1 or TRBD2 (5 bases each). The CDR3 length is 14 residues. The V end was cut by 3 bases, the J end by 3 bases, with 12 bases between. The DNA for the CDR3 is TGTGCCAGCAGTTTCTCGGCAGGGAGCTACGAGCAGTACTTC. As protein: CASSFSAGSYEQYF.